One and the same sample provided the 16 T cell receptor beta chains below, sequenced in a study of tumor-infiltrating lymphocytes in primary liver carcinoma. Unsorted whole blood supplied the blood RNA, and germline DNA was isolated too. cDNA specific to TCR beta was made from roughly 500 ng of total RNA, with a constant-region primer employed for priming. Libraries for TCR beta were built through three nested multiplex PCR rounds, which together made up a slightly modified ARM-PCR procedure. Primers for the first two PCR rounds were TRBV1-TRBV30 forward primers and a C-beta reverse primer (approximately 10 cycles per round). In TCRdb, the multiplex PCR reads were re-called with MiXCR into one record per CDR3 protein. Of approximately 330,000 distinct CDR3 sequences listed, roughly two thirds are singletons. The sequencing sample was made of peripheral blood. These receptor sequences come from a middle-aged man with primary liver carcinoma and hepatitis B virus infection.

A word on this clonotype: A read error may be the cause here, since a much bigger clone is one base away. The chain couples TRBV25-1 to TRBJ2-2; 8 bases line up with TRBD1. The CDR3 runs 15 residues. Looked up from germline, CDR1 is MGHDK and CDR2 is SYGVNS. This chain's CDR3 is CAGSGQGLNTGELFF. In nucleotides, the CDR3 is TGTGCCGGCAGTGGACAGGGATTGAACACCGGGGAGCTGTTTTTT.

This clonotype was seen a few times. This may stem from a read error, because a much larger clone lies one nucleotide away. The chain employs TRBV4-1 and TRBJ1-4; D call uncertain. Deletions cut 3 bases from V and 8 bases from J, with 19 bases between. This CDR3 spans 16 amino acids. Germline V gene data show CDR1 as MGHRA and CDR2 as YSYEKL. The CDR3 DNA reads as TGCGCCAGCAGCCATCCCCCGGGAATGGAGTTAGAAAAACTGTTTTTT. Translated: CASSHPPGMELEKLFF.

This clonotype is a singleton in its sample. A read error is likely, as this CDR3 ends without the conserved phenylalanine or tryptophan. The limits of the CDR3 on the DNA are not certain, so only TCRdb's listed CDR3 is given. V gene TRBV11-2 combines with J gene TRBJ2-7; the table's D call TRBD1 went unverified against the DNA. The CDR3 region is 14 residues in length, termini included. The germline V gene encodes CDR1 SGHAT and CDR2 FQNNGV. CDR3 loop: CASRSRDGRYEQCL.

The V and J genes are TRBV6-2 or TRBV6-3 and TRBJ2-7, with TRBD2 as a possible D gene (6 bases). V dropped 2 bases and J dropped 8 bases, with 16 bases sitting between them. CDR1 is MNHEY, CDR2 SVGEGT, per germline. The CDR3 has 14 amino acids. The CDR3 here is CASSYNRDSYKQYF. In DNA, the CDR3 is TGTGCCAGCAGTTACAATCGGGACTCATACAAGCAGTACTTC.

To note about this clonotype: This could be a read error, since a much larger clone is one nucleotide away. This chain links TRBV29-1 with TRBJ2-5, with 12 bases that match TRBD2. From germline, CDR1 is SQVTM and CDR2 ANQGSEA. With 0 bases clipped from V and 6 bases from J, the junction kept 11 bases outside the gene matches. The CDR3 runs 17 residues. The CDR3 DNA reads TGCAGCGTTGAAGATTTCACCACTAGGACTAGCGGGAAGACCCAGTACTTC. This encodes CSVEDFTTRTSGKTQYF.

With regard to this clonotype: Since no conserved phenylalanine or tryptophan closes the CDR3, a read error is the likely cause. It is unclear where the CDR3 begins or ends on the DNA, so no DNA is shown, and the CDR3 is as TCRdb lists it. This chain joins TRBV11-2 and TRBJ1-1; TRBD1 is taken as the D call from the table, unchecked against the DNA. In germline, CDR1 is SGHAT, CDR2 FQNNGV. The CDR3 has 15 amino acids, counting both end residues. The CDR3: CASSLAGSRDDEDFL.

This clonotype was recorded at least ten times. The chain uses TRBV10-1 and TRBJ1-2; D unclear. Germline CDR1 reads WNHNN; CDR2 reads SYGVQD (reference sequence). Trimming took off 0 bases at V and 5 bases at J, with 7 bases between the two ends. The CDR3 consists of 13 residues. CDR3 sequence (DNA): TGCGCCAGCAGTGAGTCACTGGGTTATGGCTACACCTTC. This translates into CASSESLGYGYTF.

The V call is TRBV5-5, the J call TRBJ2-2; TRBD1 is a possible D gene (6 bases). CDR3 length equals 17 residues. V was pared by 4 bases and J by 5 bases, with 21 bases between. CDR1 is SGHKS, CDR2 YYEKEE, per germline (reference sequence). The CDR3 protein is CASSRGTREQRTGELFF. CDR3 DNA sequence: TGTGCCAGCAGCAGAGGGACAAGGGAGCAGCGGACCGGGGAGCTGTTTTTT.

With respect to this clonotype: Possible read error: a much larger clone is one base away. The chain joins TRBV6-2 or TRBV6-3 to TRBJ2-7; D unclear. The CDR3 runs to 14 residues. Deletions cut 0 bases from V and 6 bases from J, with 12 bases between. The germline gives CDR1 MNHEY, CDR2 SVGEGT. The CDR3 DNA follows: TGTGCCAGCAGTTACTCTCCGGGTACCTGCGAGCAGTACTTC. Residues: CASSYSPGTCEQYF.

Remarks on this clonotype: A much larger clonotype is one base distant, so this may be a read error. The CDR3 DNA sequence: TGTGCCAGCACCGAACAGGTAAACTATGGCTACACCTTC. This gives the protein CASTEQVNYGYTF. This chain links TRBV6-6 with TRBJ1-2; the D gene is possibly TRBD1 (5 bases). V lost 7 bases and J 2 bases, leaving 11 bases between the germline ends. The CDR3 covers 13 residues. The V gene's germline CDR1 is MNHNY and CDR2 SVGAGI (reference sequence).

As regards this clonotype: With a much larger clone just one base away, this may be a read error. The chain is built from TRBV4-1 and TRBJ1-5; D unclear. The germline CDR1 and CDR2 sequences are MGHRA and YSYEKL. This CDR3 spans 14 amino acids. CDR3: CTSSQEAGGQPQHF. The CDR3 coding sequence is TGCACCAGCAGCCAAGAAGCGGGCGGCCAGCCCCAGCATTTT.

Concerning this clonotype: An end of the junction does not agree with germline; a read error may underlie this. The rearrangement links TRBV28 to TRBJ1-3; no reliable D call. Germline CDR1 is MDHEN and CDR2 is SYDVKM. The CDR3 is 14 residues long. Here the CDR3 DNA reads TGTGCCAGCAGTGTCCAAATCTCTGGGAACACCATATATTTT. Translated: CASSVQISGNTIYF.

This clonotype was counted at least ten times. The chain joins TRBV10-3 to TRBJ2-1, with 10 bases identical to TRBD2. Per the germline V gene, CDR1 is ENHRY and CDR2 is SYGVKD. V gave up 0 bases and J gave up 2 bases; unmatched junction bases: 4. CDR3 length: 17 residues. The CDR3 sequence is CAISESSGRGAYNEQFF. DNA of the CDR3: TGTGCCATCAGTGAGTCGAGCGGGAGGGGTGCCTACAATGAGCAGTTCTTC.

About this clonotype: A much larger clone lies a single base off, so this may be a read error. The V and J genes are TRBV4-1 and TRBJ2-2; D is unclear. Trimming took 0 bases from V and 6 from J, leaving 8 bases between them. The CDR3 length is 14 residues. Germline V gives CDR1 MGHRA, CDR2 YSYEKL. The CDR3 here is CASSQDAVSGELFF. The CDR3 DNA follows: TGCGCCAGCAGCCAAGATGCAGTCTCCGGGGAGCTGTTTTTT.

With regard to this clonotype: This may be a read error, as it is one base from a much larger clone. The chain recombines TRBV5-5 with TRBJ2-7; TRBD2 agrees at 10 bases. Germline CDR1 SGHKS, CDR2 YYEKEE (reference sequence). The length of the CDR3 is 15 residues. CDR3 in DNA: TGTGCCAACAGCTTGGGGGGGACTAGCGCCTACGAGCAGTACTTC. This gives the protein CANSLGGTSAYEQYF.

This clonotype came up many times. In DNA, the CDR3 is TGTGCCAGCAGCGAAAACGGACAGGAACAGTTCTTC. This encodes CASSENGQEQFF. The rearrangement joins TRBV6-2 or TRBV6-3 to TRBJ2-1; 7 bases map to TRBD1. This CDR3 comprises 12 residues. J gave up 13 bases and V 6 bases, and 9 bases lay outside the gene matches. Looked up from germline, CDR1 is MNHEY and CDR2 is SVGEGT.